These 17 T cell receptor beta chains originate from one sample sequenced in a study of CD8 T cells in ankylosing spondylitis (dated by TCRdb to 2016 to 2017). Findings and caveats that apply to the study as a whole: A TCR beta motif of eight highly homologous amino acid variants appeared characteristic of blood from ankylosing spondylitis patients.

Receptors were amplified or captured by 5' RACE. Sequencing took place on an Illumina HiSeq 2500. TCRdb reanalyzed the raw reads on its own, using fastp at Q25 for trimming and MiXCR for clone calling, and kept in-frame beta chains. Merged by CDR3 protein, the rows form single entries marked with the most common genes and DNA. Counted in this sample were 100,000 or so distinct CDR3 sequences; around 8.5% of them appeared once. The ten largest clones take up about 30% of the sample. These receptors have no identified antigens. The source material was blood, either unsorted or a sorted T cell fraction (not recorded which). Every receptor here comes from a male donor with ankylosing spondylitis.

This clonotype has at least ten counts. The chain couples TRBV4-1 to TRBJ1-2; no definite D call. CDR1 MGHRA and CDR2 YSYEKL come from the germline V gene. The length of the CDR3 is 15 residues. V lost 4 bases to trimming and J lost 1 base, with 13 bases between them. The CDR3 loop reads CASSPQTGNNYGYTF. The DNA for the CDR3 is TGCGCCAGCAGCCCACAAACCGGGAATAACTATGGCTACACCTTC.

The chain joins TRBV14 to TRBJ2-1; a possible D gene is TRBD2 (5 bases). CDR3 length: 17 residues. V lost 6 bases and J lost 8, with 26 bases in between. From germline, CDR1 is SGHDN and CDR2 FVKESK. CDR3 in DNA: TGTGCCAGCAGGGGATTCTCAGCTAGCCGCAGAACGGATGAGCAGTTCTTC. Its protein is CASRGFSASRRTDEQFF.

This clonotype has a handful of counts. V is TRBV4-2 and J is TRBJ2-1; TRBD2 matches 8 bases. Germline V gene data show CDR1 as LGHNA and CDR2 as YNFKEQ. V shed 4 bases, J shed 7 bases, and the junction held 12 bases outside the gene matches. CDR3 size: 16 residues. The CDR3 sequence: CASSLPGRALGNEQFF. The CDR3 nucleotides read TGTGCCAGCAGCCTCCCCGGGAGGGCCTTGGGTAATGAGCAGTTCTTC.

In its sample, this clonotype was seen many times. This chain joins TRBV29-1 and TRBJ2-1, with 10 nucleotides matching TRBD2. The CDR3 runs to 12 residues. Germline values: CDR1 SQVTM, CDR2 ANQGSEA. With 5 bases clipped from V and 10 bases from J, the junction kept 5 bases outside the gene matches. The CDR3 DNA reads as TGCAGCGTTAGTAGCGGGAGGTGGGAGCAGTTCTTC. It is translated as CSVSSGRWEQFF.

The table lists this clonotype with many counts. The chain is built from TRBV12-3 or TRBV12-4 and TRBJ2-2; possibly TRBD1 for D (6 bases). CDR3 length: 15 residues. Trimming took off 5 bases at V and 1 base at J, with 11 bases between the two ends. CDR3 loop: CASSPGQENTGELFF. CDR3 DNA: TGTGCCAGCAGTCCGGGACAAGAGAACACCGGGGAGCTGTTTTTT.

In this sample, this clonotype turned up many times. The chain carries TRBV10-3 and TRBJ2-1, with D maybe TRBD2 (7 bases). V gave up 8 bases and J gave up 2 bases, with 13 bases separating them. CDR3 length equals 14 residues. Germline-derived CDR1 and CDR2 are ENHRY and SYGVKD. The CDR3 DNA sequence: TGTGCCATCGGGGAGGGGGGAGCCTACAATGAGCAGTTCTTC. This gives the protein CAIGEGGAYNEQFF.

This rearrangement joins TRBV5-1 to TRBJ2-5; 7 bases map to TRBD1. V shed 4 bases, J shed 1 base, and the junction held 10 bases outside the gene matches. The CDR3 sequence is 16 residues long. Germline-derived CDR1 and CDR2 are SGHRS and YFSETQ. CDR3 in amino acids: CASSGGQAGRQETQYF. The CDR3 DNA is TGCGCCAGCAGCGGAGGACAGGCTGGGCGCCAAGAGACCCAGTACTTC.

This clonotype was observed at least ten times. The rearrangement links TRBV6-1 to TRBJ1-5; D gene uncertain. The CDR3 consists of 15 residues. Germline V lookup: CDR1 MNHNS, CDR2 SASEGT. The germline V and J ends were trimmed by 4 bases and 7 bases, with 17 bases remaining between them. CDR3 nucleotides: TGTGCCAGCAGTGGGAGGACCCAAAAAGGACAGCCCCAGCATTTT. Translation gives CASSGRTQKGQPQHF.

The chain carries TRBV7-9 and TRBJ1-1; D is perhaps TRBD1 (6 bases). V lost 5 bases to trimming and J lost 0 bases, with 13 bases between them. CDR3 size: 15 residues. Looked up from germline, CDR1 is SEHNR and CDR2 is FQNEAQ (reference sequence). Here the CDR3 reads CASSKTGPLNTEAFF. The CDR3 DNA is TGTGCCAGCAGCAAGACAGGTCCACTGAACACTGAAGCTTTCTTT.

This clonotype appeared a few times. This rearrangement joins TRBV3-1 to TRBJ1-1, with a tentative D call TRBD1 (5 bases). The CDR3 is made up of 16 amino acids. Trimming pared 0 bases from V and 3 bases from J, leaving 14 bases between. Germline lookup yields CDR1 LGHDT and CDR2 YNNKEL (reference sequence). The CDR3 nucleotides are TGTGCCAGCAGCCAAGATGGGGAGGGGCCGGACACTGAAGCTTTCTTT. This encodes CASSQDGEGPDTEAFF.

This clonotype was seen a handful of times. This chain uses TRBV19 with TRBJ1-5, with D perhaps matching TRBD1 (6 bases). Trimming removed 1 base from V and 1 base from J, with 11 bases in between. From germline, CDR1 is LNHDA and CDR2 SQIVND (reference sequence). The length of the CDR3 is 16 residues. The CDR3 bases are TGTGCCAGTAGTATAGCAGGGGAGGCCAGCAATCAGCCCCAGCATTTT. This translates into CASSIAGEASNQPQHF.

This clonotype showed up just a few times. This rearrangement joins TRBV12-3 or TRBV12-4 to TRBJ1-5; D unresolved. The CDR3 runs 13 residues. V shed 2 bases and J shed 4 bases, with 6 bases lying between them. The CDR3 sequence: CASSLLTNQPQHF. The CDR3 region has the DNA TGTGCCAGCAGTTTACTAACTAATCAGCCCCAGCATTTT.

This clonotype was found many times. The V gene is TRBV29-1, the J gene TRBJ1-3; D remains ambiguous. The germline V gene has CDR1 SQVTM and CDR2 ANQGSEA. CDR3 length: 12 residues. V lost 6 bases, J lost 2 bases, and 8 bases lay in between. The CDR3 DNA is TGCAGCGTCTCCGGGGCTGGAAACACCATATATTTT. This gives the protein CSVSGAGNTIYF.

This clonotype has just a few counts. The chain recombines TRBV9 with TRBJ1-1; D is uncertain. The ends were cut back, 0 bases at V and 3 bases at J, with 12 bases in the middle. The germline CDR1 and CDR2 sequences are SGDLS and YYNGEE. CDR3 length equals 15 residues. CDR3 coding DNA: TGTGCCAGCAGCGTAGTGGAGGGTGTAGACACTGAAGCTTTCTTT. This gives the protein CASSVVEGVDTEAFF.

Ten or more counts support this clonotype. CDR3 protein: CASSLWSGTTGELFF. The CDR3 nucleotides are TGTGCCAGCAGCTTATGGTCTGGTACCACCGGGGAGCTGTTTTTT. The rearrangement joins TRBV7-8 to TRBJ2-2; D not certain. The CDR3 spans 15 residues. Germline CDR1 reads SGHVS; CDR2 reads FQNEAQ. Trimming took 2 bases from V and 4 from J, leaving 11 bases between them.

This clonotype was seen at least ten times. The chain couples TRBV13 to TRBJ2-2; no clear D. The CDR3 sequence is 15 residues long. Germline assignment: CDR1 PRHDT and CDR2 FYEKMQ (reference sequence). V was pared by 2 bases and J by 5 bases, with 12 bases between. Here the CDR3 reads CASSLNQPRTGELFF. Written as DNA, the CDR3 is TGTGCCAGCAGCTTAAATCAGCCGCGGACCGGGGAGCTGTTTTTT.

This clonotype was detected ten times or more. The chain is built from TRBV15 and TRBJ1-2; TRBD1 is a possible D gene (6 bases). CDR3 length: 18 amino acids. V lost 3 bases, J lost 0 bases, and 20 bases lay in between. Looked up from germline, CDR1 is LNHNV and CDR2 is YYDKDF (reference sequence). For the CDR3, the DNA is TGTGCCACCAGCAGGGCCCGGGACATTTTGCCCTCTAACTATGGCTACACCTTC. Residues: CATSRARDILPSNYGYTF.